Below, 5 T cell receptor beta chains from the same sample are listed, as sequenced in a study of lymphopenia after photon versus proton radiotherapy. Data came from immunoSEQ multiplex PCR; TCRdb stores just in-frame clones and leaves some out. The sample consists of around 31,000 clones, 80% to 90% of them appearing once. Sequenced material: peripheral blood, taken from a patient treated with proton-based radiotherapy. Receptors were obtained from a woman in her 70s with pancreatic cancer. Some clones in this sample may be carry-over from other donors' samples.

This clone was seen a few times. The chain is built from TRBV15 and TRBJ1-5, with 7 bases lining up with TRBD1. The ends lost 3 bases at V and 1 base at J; junction bases unmatched: 0. The CDR3 sequence is 14 residues long. The germline CDR1 and CDR2 sequences are LNHNV and YYDKDF (reference sequence). CDR3 region: CATSRGQSNQPQHF. The CDR3 nucleotides read TGTGCCACCAGCAGGGGACAGAGCAATCAGCCCCAGCATTTT.

The chain uses TRBV30 and TRBJ2-1; 9 nucleotides agree with TRBD1. In germline, CDR1 is GTSNPN, CDR2 SVGIG (reference sequence). J gave up 7 bases and V 2 bases, and 6 bases lay outside the gene matches. This CDR3 region has 14 residues. CDR3 region: CAWSPGQGYNEQFF. Here the CDR3 DNA reads TGTGCCTGGAGTCCAGGACAGGGGTATAATGAGCAGTTCTTC.

The J gene is TRBJ2-7, the V gene TRBV5-6, with TRBD2 matching over 12 bases. Germline CDR1 and CDR2: SGHDT and YYEEEE. This CDR3 comprises 14 residues. The J segment lost 4 bases and the V segment lost 5 bases, leaving 4 bases of the junction unmatched. The CDR3 protein is CASRPGLAGYEQYF. DNA for the CDR3: TGTGCCAGCAGACCCGGACTAGCGGGATACGAGCAGTACTTC.

The rearrangement joins TRBV5-1 to TRBJ2-2; 7 nucleotides align to TRBD1. Germline V gene sequence: CDR1 SGHRS, CDR2 YFSETQ. With 3 bases clipped from V and 1 base from J, the junction kept 6 bases outside the gene matches. This CDR3 is 16 amino acids long. CDR3 loop: CASSSQGGMNTGELFF. DNA of the CDR3: TGCGCCAGCAGCTCCCAAGGGGGCATGAACACCGGGGAGCTGTTTTTT.

The chain recombines TRBV7-9 with TRBJ1-1, with unresolved D. The V and J ends lost 1 base and 1 base respectively, with 4 bases between them. The V gene's germline CDR1 is SEHNR and CDR2 FQNEAQ (reference sequence). The CDR3 extends over 13 amino acids. The CDR3 DNA sequence: TGTGCCAGCAGCTTAGAACCGAACACTGAAGCTTTCTTT. Amino acids: CASSLEPNTEAFF.